This T cell receptor beta chain was profiled in a study of blood T cells in healthy people across ages. Study in general: Researchers report that template switching captured about one barcoded beta molecule per two T cells.

As regards this clonotype: Its antigen is as yet unknown.

Study observations and caveats: The study found TCR beta diversity correlated strongly with naive T cell percentage.

Germline CDR1 MGHRA, CDR2 YSYEKL. CDR3 length: 17 residues. V trimming: 0 bases; J trimming: 4 bases; junction bases outside the gene matches: 10. Researchers collected about 9.6 milliliters of peripheral blood from every single donor. Next came a second PCR, run for about 7 to 12 cycles, which used a sample-barcoded 5' primer along with a J-beta primer mix. TCRdb ran MiXCR on the 5' RACE reads and lists one entry per CDR3 protein. The repertoire includes some 940,000 distinct CDR3 sequences, almost 30% of them detected once, and roughly 10% sits in the top ten. These records were also assigned to another study, of T cells of mothers and their children.

The receptor comes from a woman in her thirties or forties in good health. The material sequenced was blood. The V and J genes are TRBV4-1 and TRBJ2-3, with 7 bases fitting TRBD2. The CDR3 nucleotides are TGCGCCAGCAGCCAAGATGCTTTCGGGGGGAGGGCAGATACGCAGTATTTT. Its translation: CASSQDAFGGRADTQYF.